What follows is one T cell receptor beta chain and its context. Its antigen is unknown. Time point here: week 5, during vaccination. Every vaccine dose comprised 300 ug of mutant IDH1 20-mer peptide plus topical imiquimod. The source of the sample is a study of a mutant IDH1 vaccine in newly diagnosed glioma. About the study: Once 4-6 weeks had passed after radiotherapy alone, vaccination started, or it started with temozolomide cycles. Patients got radiotherapy, temozolomide, or both beforehand, and most got both.

General study results and limits: Researchers report vaccine-induced immune responses in roughly 94% of patients.

The ends lost 5 bases at V and 4 bases at J; junction bases unmatched: 5. CDR1 SEHNR and CDR2 FQNEAQ come from the germline V gene (reference sequence). This CDR3 spans 14 amino acids. The repertoire was sequenced with immunoSEQ multiplex PCR; TCRdb's copy has only in-frame clones and lacks some. This table holds 23,000 or so clones, around 79% found once. The J gene is TRBJ2-3, the V gene TRBV7-9, with 8 bases aligning to TRBD1. This sequence was found in a middle-aged man with glioma. The input for sequencing was PBMCs, taken from a glioma patient whose treatment included an IDH1 peptide vaccine. CDR3: CASSLGTGSDTQYF. In DNA, the CDR3 is TGTGCCAGCAGCCTCGGGACAGGATCAGATACGCAGTATTTT.